This is a list of T cell receptor beta chains from one sample in a study of Ad26.COV2.S vaccination and SARS-CoV-2 variants. Data came from immunoSEQ multiplex PCR; TCRdb stores just in-frame clones and leaves some out. This table has about 320,000 clones, about 82% appearing once. The sample in question was peripheral blood, obtained in a trial of Ad26.COV2.S vaccine versus placebo. These receptors all come from a person between 18 and 65 years old who received the Ad26.COV2.S COVID-19 vaccine or a placebo. CDR3s include the opening cysteine and the closing phenylalanine or tryptophan.

V	J	length	CDR3
TRBV11-3	TRBJ2-2	15	CASSLDPTRTGELFF
TRBV20-1	TRBJ2-1	14	CSASRRGGLVGQFF
TRBV10-3	TRBJ1-1	14	CAISVDGANTEAFF
TRBV9	TRBJ2-2	15	CASSVGGRGTGELFF
TRBV27	TRBJ2-2	14	CASRPQGITGELFF
TRBV4-1	TRBJ1-2	13	CASSPGQGDGYTF
TRBV19	TRBJ2-5	14	CASSLGLAGGTQYF
TRBV10-2	TRBJ2-5	12	CASRGGEETQYF
TRBV30	TRBJ1-4	14	CAWRPGQGFEKLFF
TRBV2	TRBJ2-2	12	CASSGDTGELFF
TRBV5-4	TRBJ1-2	11	CAGGGNYGYTF
TRBV27	TRBJ1-6	17	CASSLYVVKGVVSPLHF
TRBV11-2	TRBJ2-1	13	CASSLGRPGEQFF
TRBV19	TRBJ1-5	14	CASSGDRGNQPQHF
TRBV9	TRBJ2-3	16	CASSASDTLHTDTQYF
TRBV5-6	TRBJ1-1	17	CASRFGIRDREATEAFF
TRBV2	TRBJ1-1	14	CASRTGTVAAEAFF
TRBV10-3	TRBJ1-1	15	CAINEGAMGGTEAFF
TRBV7-8	TRBJ2-7	13	CASSLVLAYEQYF
TRBV11-1	TRBJ1-2	16	CASSLTAIDRSPGYTF
TRBV6-1	TRBJ1-2	15	CASSEARNGNYGYTF
TRBV15	TRBJ1-4	14	CATSREQLNEKLFF
TRBV30	TRBJ1-1	14	CAWRRTQGGTEAFF
TRBV5-1	TRBJ1-2	13	CASSGDGNYGYTF
TRBV6-1	TRBJ2-2	18	CASSGYETSGGNTGELFF
TRBV6-6	TRBJ1-1	15	CASSYPPGTKDEAFF
TRBV5-1	TRBJ1-6	15	CASSSQGTGNSPLHF
TRBV7-9	TRBJ2-2	16	CASSLGIGQGTRELFF
TRBV2	TRBJ2-2	15	CASSPQGRGTGELFF
TRBV6-6	TRBJ2-7	13	CASSPPTGTEQYF
TRBV5-6	TRBJ2-1	14	CASNTGVAYNEQFF
TRBV20-1	TRBJ2-1	15	CSASKGGSSYNEQFF
TRBV4-3	TRBJ1-6	17	CASSQDRRQGKNSPLHF
TRBV6-1	TRBJ1-6	14	CASSEHQEKSPLHF
TRBV6-1	TRBJ1-1	13	CASSEQGNTEAFF
TRBV18	TRBJ2-7	13	CASSPTPSDEQYF
TRBV29-1	TRBJ1-2	11	CSVQGAIGYTF
TRBV20-1	TRBJ1-2	15	CSASDRTGINYGYTF
TRBV6-6	TRBJ2-1	13	CASSYSPRDRKFF
TRBV6-2/TRBV6-3	TRBJ2-1	12	CASSYGINEQFF
TRBV10-3	TRBJ2-3	14	CASTGTGSTDTQYF
TRBV7-9	TRBJ1-2	13	CASTLGQGDGYTF